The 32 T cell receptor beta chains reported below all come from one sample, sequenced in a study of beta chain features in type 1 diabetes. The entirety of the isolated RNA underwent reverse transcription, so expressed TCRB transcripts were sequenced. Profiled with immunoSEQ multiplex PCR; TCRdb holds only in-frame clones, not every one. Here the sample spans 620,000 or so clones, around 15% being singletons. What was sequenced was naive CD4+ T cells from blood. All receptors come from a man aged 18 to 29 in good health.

The CDR3 bases are TGTGCCAGCAGTTTGGGAGAAGCTTTCTTT. Its translation: CASSLGEAFF. The rearrangement uses TRBV28 and TRBJ1-1; the D is unclear. The germline CDR1 and CDR2 sequences are MDHEN and SYDVKM. The CDR3 totals 10 residues. The ends were cut back, 3 bases at V and 8 bases at J, with 4 bases in the middle.

The CDR3 nucleotides read TGTGCCAGCAGCGTAGAAGAGACAGGGCTATGGTATGGCTACACCTTC. Its protein is CASSVEETGLWYGYTF. The chain carries TRBV9 and TRBJ1-2; TRBD1 matches 7 bases. Trimming at V came to 0 bases and at J to 5 bases, leaving 10 bases not matched to a gene. The germline V gene has CDR1 SGDLS and CDR2 YYNGEE. The CDR3 is 16 residues long.

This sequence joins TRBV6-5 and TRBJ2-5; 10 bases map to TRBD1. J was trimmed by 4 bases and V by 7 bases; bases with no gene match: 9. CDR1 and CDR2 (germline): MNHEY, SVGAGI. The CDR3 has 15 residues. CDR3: CASTRGDRGGETQYF. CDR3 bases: TGTGCCAGCACCAGAGGGGACAGGGGTGGAGAGACCCAGTACTTC.

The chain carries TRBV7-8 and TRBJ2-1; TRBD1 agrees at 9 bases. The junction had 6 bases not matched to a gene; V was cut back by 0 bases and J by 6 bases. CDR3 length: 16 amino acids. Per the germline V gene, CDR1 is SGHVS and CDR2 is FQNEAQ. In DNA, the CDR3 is TGTGCCAGCAGCTTAGCGTCTGGACAGGGGAGCAATGAGCAGTTCTTC. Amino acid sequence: CASSLASGQGSNEQFF. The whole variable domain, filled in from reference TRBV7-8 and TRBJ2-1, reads GAGVSQSPRYKVAKRGQDVALRCDPISGHVSLFWYQQALGQGPEFLTYFQNEAQLDKSGLPSDRFFAERPEGSVSTLKIQRTQQEDSAVYLCASSLASGQGSNEQFFGPGTRLTVL.

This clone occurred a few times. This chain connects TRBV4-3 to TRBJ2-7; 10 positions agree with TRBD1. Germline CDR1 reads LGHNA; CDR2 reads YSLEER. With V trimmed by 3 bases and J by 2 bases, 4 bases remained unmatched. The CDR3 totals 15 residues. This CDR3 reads CASSHTGTGAYEQYF. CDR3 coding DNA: TGCGCCAGCAGCCATACCGGGACAGGGGCCTACGAGCAGTACTTC.

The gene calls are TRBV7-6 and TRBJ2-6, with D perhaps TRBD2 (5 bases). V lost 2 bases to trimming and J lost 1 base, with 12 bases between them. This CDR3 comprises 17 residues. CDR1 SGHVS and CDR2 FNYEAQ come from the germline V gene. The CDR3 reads CASSLTEERSGANVLTF. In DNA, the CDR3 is TGTGCCAGCAGCTTAACGGAGGAGCGATCTGGGGCCAACGTCCTGACTTTC.

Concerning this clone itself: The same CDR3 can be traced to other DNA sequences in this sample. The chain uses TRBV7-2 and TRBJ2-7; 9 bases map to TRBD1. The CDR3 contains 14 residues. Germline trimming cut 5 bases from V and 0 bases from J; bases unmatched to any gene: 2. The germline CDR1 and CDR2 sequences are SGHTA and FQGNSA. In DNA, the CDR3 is TGTGCCAGCAGCCGGACAGGGGTCTCCTACGAGCAGTACTTC. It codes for CASSRTGVSYEQYF. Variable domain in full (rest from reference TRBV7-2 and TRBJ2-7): GAGVSQSPSNKVTEKGKDVELRCDPISGHTALYWYRQSLGQGLEFLIYFQGNSAPDKSGLPSDRFSAERTGGSVSTLTIQRTQQEDSAVYLCASSRTGVSYEQYFGPGTRLTVT.

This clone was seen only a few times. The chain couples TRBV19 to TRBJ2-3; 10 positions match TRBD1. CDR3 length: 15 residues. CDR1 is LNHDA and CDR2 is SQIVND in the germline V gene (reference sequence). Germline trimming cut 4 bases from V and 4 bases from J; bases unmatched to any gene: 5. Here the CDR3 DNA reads TGTGCCAGTAGTACCCGGGACAGGGGTGCAGATACGCAGTATTTT. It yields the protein CASSTRDRGADTQYF.

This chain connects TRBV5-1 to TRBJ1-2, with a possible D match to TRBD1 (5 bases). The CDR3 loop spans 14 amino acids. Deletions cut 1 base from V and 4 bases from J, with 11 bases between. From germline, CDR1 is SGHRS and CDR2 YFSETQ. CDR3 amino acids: CASSLTPGTYGYTF. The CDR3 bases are TGCGCCAGCAGCTTGACCCCTGGGACCTATGGCTACACCTTC. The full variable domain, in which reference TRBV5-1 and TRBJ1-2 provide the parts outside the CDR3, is KAGVTQTPRYLIKTRGQQVTLSCSPISGHRSVSWYQQTPGQGLQFLFEYFSETQRNKGNFPGRFSGRQFSNSRSEMNVSTLELGDSALYLCASSLTPGTYGYTFGSGTRLTVV.

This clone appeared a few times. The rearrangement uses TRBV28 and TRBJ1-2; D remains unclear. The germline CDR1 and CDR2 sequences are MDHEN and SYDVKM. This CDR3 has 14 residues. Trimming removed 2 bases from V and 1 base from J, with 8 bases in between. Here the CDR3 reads CASSLVRDNYGYTF. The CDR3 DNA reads TGTGCCAGCAGTTTAGTGAGGGATAACTATGGCTACACCTTC.

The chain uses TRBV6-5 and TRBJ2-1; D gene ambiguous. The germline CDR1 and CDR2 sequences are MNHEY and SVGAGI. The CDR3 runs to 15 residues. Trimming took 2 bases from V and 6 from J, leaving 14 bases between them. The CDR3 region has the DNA TGTGCCAGCAGTTACGGAGTCGGGTGGGGCAATGAGCAGTTCTTC. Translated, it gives CASSYGVGWGNEQFF.

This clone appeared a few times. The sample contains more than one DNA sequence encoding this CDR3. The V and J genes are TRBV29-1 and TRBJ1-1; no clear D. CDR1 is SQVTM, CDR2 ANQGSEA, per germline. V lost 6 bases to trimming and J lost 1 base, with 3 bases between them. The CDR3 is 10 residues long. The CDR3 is CSVGNTEAFF. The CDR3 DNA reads TGCAGCGTAGGGAACACTGAAGCTTTCTTT.

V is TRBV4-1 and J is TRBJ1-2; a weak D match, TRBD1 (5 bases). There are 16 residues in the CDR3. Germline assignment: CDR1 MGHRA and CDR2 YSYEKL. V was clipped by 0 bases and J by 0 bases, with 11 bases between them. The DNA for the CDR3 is TGCGCCAGCAGCCAAGATCGGCGGGGGGCTAACTATGGCTACACCTTC. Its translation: CASSQDRRGANYGYTF.

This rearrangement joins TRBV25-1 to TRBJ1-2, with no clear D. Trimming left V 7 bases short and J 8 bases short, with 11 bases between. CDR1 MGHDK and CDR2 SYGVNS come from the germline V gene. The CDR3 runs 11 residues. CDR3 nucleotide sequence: TGTGCCAGCACGGCGGCCGGAGGCTACACCTTC. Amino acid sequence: CASTAAGGYTF.

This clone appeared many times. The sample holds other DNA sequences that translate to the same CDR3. The CDR3 loop reads CASSPGTGGTDTQYF. In DNA, the CDR3 is TGTGCCAGCTCACCCGGGACAGGGGGCACAGATACGCAGTATTTT. J is TRBJ2-3 and V is TRBV18; 10 positions agree with TRBD1. J gave up 1 base and V 3 bases, and 1 base lay outside the gene matches. Per the germline V gene, CDR1 is KGHSH and CDR2 is LQKENI. The CDR3 totals 15 residues.

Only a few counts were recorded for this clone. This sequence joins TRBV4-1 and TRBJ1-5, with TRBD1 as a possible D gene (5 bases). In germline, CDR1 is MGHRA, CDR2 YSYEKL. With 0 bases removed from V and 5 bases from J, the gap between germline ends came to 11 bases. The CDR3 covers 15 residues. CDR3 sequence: CASSQEWQGYQPQHF. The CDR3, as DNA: TGCGCCAGCAGCCAAGAGTGGCAGGGTTATCAGCCCCAGCATTTT.

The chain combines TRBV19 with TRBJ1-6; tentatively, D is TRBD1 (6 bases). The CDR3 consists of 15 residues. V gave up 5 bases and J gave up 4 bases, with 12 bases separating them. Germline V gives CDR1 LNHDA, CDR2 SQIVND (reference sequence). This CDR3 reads CASSLEQGYNSPLHF. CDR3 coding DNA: TGTGCCAGTAGTCTGGAACAGGGATATAATTCACCCCTCCACTTT.

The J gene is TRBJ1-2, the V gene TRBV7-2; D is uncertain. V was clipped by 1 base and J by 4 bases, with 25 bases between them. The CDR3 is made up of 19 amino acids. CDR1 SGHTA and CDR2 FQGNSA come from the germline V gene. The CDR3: CASSLDYRRERQRSYGYTF. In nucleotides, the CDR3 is TGTGCCAGCAGCTTAGATTATAGGAGGGAACGGCAAAGGAGCTATGGCTACACCTTC.

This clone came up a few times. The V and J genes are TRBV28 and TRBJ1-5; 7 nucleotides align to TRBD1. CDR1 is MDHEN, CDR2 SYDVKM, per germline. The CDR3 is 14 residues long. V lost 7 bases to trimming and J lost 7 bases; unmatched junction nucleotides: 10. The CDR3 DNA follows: TGTGCCAGCACTCTTCCAGGGGGTGTGCAGCCCCAGCATTTT. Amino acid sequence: CASTLPGGVQPQHF.

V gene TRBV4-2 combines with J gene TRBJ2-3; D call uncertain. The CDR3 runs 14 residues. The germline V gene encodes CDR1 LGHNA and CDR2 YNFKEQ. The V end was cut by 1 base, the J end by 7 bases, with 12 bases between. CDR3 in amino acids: CASSQGGSANTQYF. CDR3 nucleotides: TGTGCCAGCAGCCAAGGTGGGTCCGCCAATACGCAGTATTTT.

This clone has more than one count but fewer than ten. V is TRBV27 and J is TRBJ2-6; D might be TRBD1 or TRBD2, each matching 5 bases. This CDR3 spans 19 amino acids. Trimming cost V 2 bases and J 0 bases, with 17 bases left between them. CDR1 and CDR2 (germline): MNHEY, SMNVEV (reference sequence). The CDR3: CASSLRRRDGDSGANVLTF. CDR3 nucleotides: TGTGCCAGCAGTTTAAGGCGACGGGACGGAGACTCTGGGGCCAACGTCCTGACTTTC.

The CDR3 loop reads CASSRPGTVVNGYTF. CDR3 bases: TGTGCCAGCAGCCGACCCGGGACGGTTGTTAATGGCTACACCTTC. V and J are TRBV14 and TRBJ1-2, with D perhaps matching TRBD1 (5 bases). This CDR3 comprises 15 residues. The germline V and J ends were trimmed by 4 bases and 6 bases, with 18 bases remaining between them. Germline CDR1 reads SGHDN; CDR2 reads FVKESK.

The DNA for the CDR3 is TGTGCCAGTAGTCCGGACACTGAAGCTTTCTTT. As protein: CASSPDTEAFF. The gene calls are TRBV19 and TRBJ1-1; D gene unclear. Germline V lookup: CDR1 LNHDA, CDR2 SQIVND (reference sequence). The V gene lost 5 bases and the J gene lost 3 bases, with 4 bases spanning the gap. CDR3 length: 11 residues.

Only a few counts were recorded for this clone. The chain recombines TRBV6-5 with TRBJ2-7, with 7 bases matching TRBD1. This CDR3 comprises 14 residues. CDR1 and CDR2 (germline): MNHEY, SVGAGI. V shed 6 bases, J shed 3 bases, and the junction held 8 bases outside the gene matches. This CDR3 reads CASRTDRVNYEQYF. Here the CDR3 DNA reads TGTGCCAGCAGAACCGACAGGGTCAACTACGAGCAGTACTTC.

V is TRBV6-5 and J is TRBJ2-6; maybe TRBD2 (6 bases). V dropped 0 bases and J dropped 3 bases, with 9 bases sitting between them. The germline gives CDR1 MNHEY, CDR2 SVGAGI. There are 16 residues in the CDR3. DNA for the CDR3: TGTGCCAGCAGTTACTCGCGGGATGGTGGGGCCAACGTCCTGACTTTC. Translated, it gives CASSYSRDGGANVLTF.

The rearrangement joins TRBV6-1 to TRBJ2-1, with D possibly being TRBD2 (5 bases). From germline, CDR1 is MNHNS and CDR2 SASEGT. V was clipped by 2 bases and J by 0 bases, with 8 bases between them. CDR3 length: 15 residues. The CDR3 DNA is TGTGCCAGCAGTGAACTGGGGAGCTCCTACAATGAGCAGTTCTTC. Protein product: CASSELGSSYNEQFF.

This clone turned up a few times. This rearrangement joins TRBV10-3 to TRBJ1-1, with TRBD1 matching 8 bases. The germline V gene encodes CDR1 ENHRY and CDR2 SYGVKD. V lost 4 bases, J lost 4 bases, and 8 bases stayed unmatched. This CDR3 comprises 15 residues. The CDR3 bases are TGTGCCATCAGTGGGACAGGGTTCCTCTCCACTGAAGCTTTCTTT. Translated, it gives CAISGTGFLSTEAFF.

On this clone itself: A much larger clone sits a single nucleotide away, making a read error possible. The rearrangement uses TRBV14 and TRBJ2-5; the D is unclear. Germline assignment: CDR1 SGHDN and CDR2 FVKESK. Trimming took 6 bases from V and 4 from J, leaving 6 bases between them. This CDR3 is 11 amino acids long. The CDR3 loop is CASSSGETQYF. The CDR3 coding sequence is TGTGCCAGCAGTTCCGGAGAGACCCAGTACTTC. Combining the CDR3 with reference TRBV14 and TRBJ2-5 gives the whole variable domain EAGVTQFPSHSVIEKGQTVTLRCDPISGHDNLYWYRRVMGKEIKFLLHFVKESKQDESGMPNNRFLAERTGGTYSTLKVQPAELEDSGVYFCASSSGETQYFGPGTRLLVL.

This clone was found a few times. The CDR3 sequence: CASSYSEQGSGNTIYF. DNA for the CDR3: TGTGCCAGCAGTTACTCCGAACAGGGCTCTGGAAACACCATATATTTT. The chain has TRBV6-6 and TRBJ1-3, with a tentative D call TRBD1 (6 bases). The V gene lost 0 bases and the J gene lost 0 bases, with 9 bases spanning the gap. The germline CDR1 and CDR2 sequences are MNHNY and SVGAGI (reference sequence). This CDR3 is built from 16 residues.

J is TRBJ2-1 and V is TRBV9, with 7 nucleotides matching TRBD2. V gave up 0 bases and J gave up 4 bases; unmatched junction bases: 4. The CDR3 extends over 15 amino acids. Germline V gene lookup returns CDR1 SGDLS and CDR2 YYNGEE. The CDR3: CASSVALREYNEQFF. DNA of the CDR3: TGTGCCAGCAGCGTAGCTTTGCGGGAGTACAATGAGCAGTTCTTC.

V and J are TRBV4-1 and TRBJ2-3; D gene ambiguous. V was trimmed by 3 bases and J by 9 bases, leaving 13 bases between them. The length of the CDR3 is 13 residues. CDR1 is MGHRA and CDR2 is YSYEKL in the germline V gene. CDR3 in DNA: TGCGCCAGCAGCCATCTCGGACCGAGGACGCAGTATTTT. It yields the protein CASSHLGPRTQYF.

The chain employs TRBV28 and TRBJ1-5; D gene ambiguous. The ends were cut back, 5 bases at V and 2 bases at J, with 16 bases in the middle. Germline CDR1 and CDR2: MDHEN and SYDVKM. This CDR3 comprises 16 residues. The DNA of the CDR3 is TGTGCCAGCAGTCCACCCGATGGGGTAGGCAATCAGCCCCAGCATTTT. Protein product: CASSPPDGVGNQPQHF. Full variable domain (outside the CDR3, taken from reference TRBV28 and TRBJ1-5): DVKVTQSSRYLVKRTGEKVFLECVQDMDHENMFWYRQDPGLGLRLIYFSYDVKMKEKGDIPEGYSVSREKKERFSLILESASTNQTSMYLCASSPPDGVGNQPQHFGDGTRLSIL.